The clone carrying this TCR beta chain was observed many times. Its antigen remains unknown. V shed 5 bases, J shed 6 bases, and the junction held 0 bases outside the gene matches. The CDR3 contains 12 residues. Germline V gives CDR1 MDHEN, CDR2 SYDVKM. Using its own MiXCR run on the reads, TCRdb lists one record per CDR3 protein. The sample holds 150,000 to 200,000 distinct CDR3 sequences, roughly 9% seen once. These data come from a study of T cell repertoires in cytomegalovirus infection. Overall study: The public TCR beta signatures pointed to both CMV infection and matching HLA type.

Study-level points and caveats: The cumulative frequency of public TCR beta families distinguished individuals who carried CMV together with the relevant HLA. In two of eight donors, the top clonotype was HLA-C-restricted CMV-specific.

The sequenced sample consisted of PBMCs. The TCR originated in a human donor in good health (CMV status not recorded). Some clones in this sample may be carry-over from other donors' samples. This chain links TRBV28 with TRBJ1-4; 7 positions agree with TRBD1. CDR3 nucleotide sequence: TGTGCCAGCAGTGGGACAGATGAAAAACTGTTTTTT. It specifies CASSGTDEKLFF.